The clone carrying this TCR beta chain was seen only a few times. Its cognate antigen is unknown. These data originate in a study of T-cell memory formation after mild COVID-19. Study at large: TCR clusters mostly belonged to single donors. General observations from the study: Day 15 to 85 contracting clones showed balanced CD4/CD8; later expanders leaned CD4+. That cross-reactive memory joined was suggested by some responding clones appearing in pre-infection memory.

Via MiXCR, TCRdb re-called the 5' RACE reads, giving one row per CDR3 protein. Seen here are around 250,000 distinct CDR3 sequences, 8% to 9.5% observed once, and the top ten hold 20% to 25%. Input material: PBMCs or a T cell subset sorted from them (not recorded which). The sequence was obtained from a man between 18 and 29 years old who had mild COVID-19 (a few samples of this study predate the infection). Cell type and time point are not known.

CDR3 in amino acids: CASSPDSYNQPQHF. The CDR3 bases are TGTGCCAGTAGTCCCGACAGCTACAATCAGCCCCAGCATTTT. The genes are TRBV19 and TRBJ1-5; a weak D match, TRBD1 (5 bases). CDR1 and CDR2 (germline): LNHDA, SQIVND (reference sequence). This CDR3 has 14 amino acids. Between the trimmed V and J ends, which lost 5 bases and 3 bases, there was a span of 11 bases.